These 24 T cell receptor beta chains were sequenced from one sample in a study of PD-1 blockade in classical Hodgkin lymphoma. The time point: cycle 4 day 1 (C4D1), after 6 weeks of nivolumab. Relapse after autologous stem cell transplantation occurred in every patient, and brentuximab vedotin exposure varied. TCRdb's table, derived via immunoSEQ multiplex PCR, lists solely in-frame clones and lacks some. This sample yields tens of thousands of clones, of which around 80% are seen a single time; approximately 9% belongs to the top ten. The starting material was peripheral blood mononuclear cells (PBMCs), obtained before the fourth cycle of nivolumab. The receptors stem from a human donor with classical Hodgkin lymphoma.

This chain uses TRBV7-9 with TRBJ2-6, with D perhaps TRBD2 (6 bases). The CDR3 totals 17 residues. CDR1 SEHNR and CDR2 FQNEAQ come from the germline V gene (reference sequence). V lost 2 bases and J lost 1, with 12 bases in between. CDR3 bases: TGTGCCAGCAGCTTAAATCAGGGAGGTTCTGGGGCCAACGTCCTGACTTTC. The encoded protein is CASSLNQGGSGANVLTF. The entire variable domain, with the rest obtained from reference TRBV7-9 and TRBJ2-6, is as follows: DTGVSQNPRHKITKRGQNVTFRCDPISEHNRLYWYRQTLGQGPEFLTYFQNEAQLEKSRLLSDRFSAERPKGSFSTLEIQRTEQGDSAMYLCASSLNQGGSGANVLTFGAGSRLTVL.

This clone was counted at least ten times. The chain joins TRBV5-1 to TRBJ2-7; 7 bases map to TRBD1. The CDR3 runs to 13 residues. Losses at the gene ends were 3 bases for V and 2 bases for J; bases not matched to a gene: 2. Germline V gene data show CDR1 as SGHRS and CDR2 as YFSETQ. The CDR3 sequence: CASSSQGAYEQYF. CDR3 DNA: TGCGCCAGCAGCTCCCAGGGGGCCTACGAGCAGTACTTC.

The V call is TRBV11-2, the J call TRBJ2-7; either TRBD1 or TRBD2 may supply D (5 bases each). The germline gives CDR1 SGHAT, CDR2 FQNNGV. This CDR3 spans 14 amino acids. The V gene lost 5 bases and the J gene lost 3 bases, with 14 bases spanning the gap. CDR3 in DNA: TGTGCCAGCAGCACAACCGGGACGTACTACGAGCAGTACTTC. Amino acids: CASSTTGTYYEQYF.

The rearrangement links TRBV9 to TRBJ1-3; 11 positions match TRBD1. Germline CDR1 is SGDLS and CDR2 is YYNGEE. The trim removed 2 bases at V and 4 bases at J, leaving 8 bases unmatched. The CDR3 is 17 amino acids. CDR3 nucleotide sequence: TGTGCCAGCAGCGTGAGTCCCGGGACAGGGGGAGGAAACACCATATATTTT. It specifies CASSVSPGTGGGNTIYF.

The sample holds a few counts of this clone. This chain joins TRBV19 and TRBJ2-6; 7 nucleotides line up with TRBD1. The germline V gene has CDR1 LNHDA and CDR2 SQIVND (reference sequence). The CDR3 is 14 amino acids. J gave up 2 bases and V 10 bases, and 5 bases lay outside the gene matches. The CDR3 DNA reads as TGTGCCACCCTCGACAGGGCTGGGGCCAACGTCCTGACTTTC. This encodes CATLDRAGANVLTF.

This chain joins TRBV28 and TRBJ1-2; 7 nucleotides align to TRBD1. The CDR3 consists of 14 residues. Germline V CDR1 and CDR2: MDHEN, SYDVKM. V gave up 2 bases and J gave up 3 bases; unmatched junction bases: 3. The DNA for the CDR3 is TGTGCCAGCAGTTTACCGACAGGGTACTATGGCTACACCTTC. Protein product: CASSLPTGYYGYTF.

About this clone: This sample includes further DNA sequences coding for the same CDR3. The J gene is TRBJ1-2, the V gene TRBV28, with unresolved D. CDR1 is MDHEN, CDR2 SYDVKM, per germline. V was cut by 5 bases and J by 2 bases, with 6 bases left in between. The CDR3 has 12 residues. Here the CDR3 reads CASSPGNYGYTF. CDR3 bases: TGTGCCAGCAGTCCGGGCAACTATGGCTACACCTTC.

As regards this clone: A read error may account for a junction end that differs from germline. The genes are TRBV28 and TRBJ1-5; D not resolved. Germline CDR1 MDHEN, CDR2 SYDVKM. This CDR3 is 11 amino acids long. CDR3 in amino acids: CASSSTGSEDF. The DNA of the CDR3 is TGTGCCAGCAGTTCCACGGGTAGCGAGGATTTT.

This chain joins TRBV5-1 and TRBJ2-7; D is ambiguous. CDR1 is SGHRS and CDR2 is YFSETQ in the germline V gene. The V end lost 4 bases, the J end lost 6 bases, and 11 bases lay between the germline ends. CDR3 size: 12 residues. Written as DNA, the CDR3 is TGCGCCAGCAGCACCGGACGGAGCGAGCAGTACTTC. Its translation: CASSTGRSEQYF.

V and J are TRBV5-1 and TRBJ2-2, with 14 positions matching TRBD2. Germline V gene sequence: CDR1 SGHRS, CDR2 YFSETQ. J lost 5 bases, V lost 1 base, and 1 base had no gene match. CDR3 length: 16 amino acids. The CDR3 sequence: CASSLRLAGGTGELFF. The CDR3 DNA sequence: TGCGCCAGCAGCTTGAGACTAGCGGGAGGGACCGGGGAGCTGTTTTTT.

The chain uses TRBV18 and TRBJ2-5; 8 nucleotides match TRBD2. Germline V CDR1 and CDR2: KGHSH, LQKENI. The CDR3 length is 14 residues. Trimming at V came to 4 bases and at J to 2 bases, leaving 3 bases not matched to a gene. DNA for the CDR3: TGTGCCAGCTCACTAGCGGGAAGACAAGAGACCCAGTACTTC. This translates into CASSLAGRQETQYF. Based on the CDR3 plus reference TRBV18 and TRBJ2-5, the full variable domain is NAGVMQNPRHLVRRRGQEARLRCSPMKGHSHVYWYRQLPEEGLKFMVYLQKENIIDESGMPKERFSAEFPKEGPSILRIQQVVRGDSAAYFCASSLAGRQETQYFGPGTRLLVL.

V is TRBV5-1 and J is TRBJ1-1; 9 bases agree with TRBD1. CDR1 and CDR2 from the germline V gene are SGHRS and YFSETQ. The CDR3 is 16 amino acids. Trimming cost V 2 bases and J 4 bases; bases outside gene matches: 9. The CDR3 loop reads CASSFGDRVSGTEAFF. In DNA, the CDR3 is TGCGCCAGCAGCTTTGGGGACAGGGTCAGTGGCACTGAAGCTTTCTTT.

The V and J genes are TRBV30 and TRBJ2-2; D is uncertain. Germline assignment: CDR1 GTSNPN and CDR2 SVGIG (reference sequence). The V and J ends lost 0 bases and 6 bases respectively, with 5 bases between them. The CDR3 loop spans 12 amino acids. CDR3 coding DNA: TGTGCCTGGAGTGTAATGGCCGGGGAGCTGTTTTTT. Its translation: CAWSVMAGELFF.

The rearrangement uses TRBV28 and TRBJ1-5; no definite D call. The CDR3 is made up of 17 amino acids. CDR1 and CDR2 from the germline V gene are MDHEN and SYDVKM. V was shortened by 3 bases and J by 3 bases, with 18 bases between the two germline ends. The chain's CDR3 is CASSFPHAGYPNQPQHF. The CDR3 DNA follows: TGTGCCAGCAGTTTCCCCCACGCGGGGTATCCCAATCAGCCCCAGCATTTT.

The V gene is TRBV19, the J gene TRBJ1-5; D is possibly TRBD1 (5 bases). The CDR3 length is 14 residues. V was trimmed by 5 bases and J by 7 bases, leaving 15 bases between them. Germline V gene lookup returns CDR1 LNHDA and CDR2 SQIVND (reference sequence). The CDR3 region is CASSPSGRRQPQHF. The CDR3 DNA sequence: TGTGCCAGTAGTCCCTCAGGGCGCAGGCAGCCCCAGCATTTT.

CDR3 in amino acids: CASSLRETGQLFF. Here the CDR3 DNA reads TGTGCCAGCAGTTTACGAGAAACCGGGCAACTGTTTTTT. This sequence joins TRBV27 and TRBJ1-4; no clear D gene. This CDR3 is built from 13 residues. Trimming removed 2 bases at V and 12 bases at J, with 13 bases between. The germline CDR1 and CDR2 sequences are MNHEY and SMNVEV (reference sequence).

The CDR3 region has the DNA TGCAGCGTCGGAAGGGGGTACAATCAGCCCCAGCATTTT. This gives the protein CSVGRGYNQPQHF. This chain links TRBV29-1 with TRBJ1-5; maybe TRBD1 (6 bases). Trimming took 6 bases from V and 3 from J, leaving 12 bases between them. Germline values: CDR1 SQVTM, CDR2 ANQGSEA. The CDR3 runs 13 residues.

The V call is TRBV7-9, the J call TRBJ2-5; D could derive from TRBD1 or TRBD2 (5 bases each). The CDR3 runs to 15 residues. Per the germline V gene, CDR1 is SEHNR and CDR2 is FQNEAQ (reference sequence). Trimming took 1 base from V and 7 from J, leaving 16 bases between them. CDR3 amino acids: CASSLVSGPSGTQYF. The CDR3 nucleotides are TGTGCCAGCAGCTTAGTGTCGGGGCCGAGCGGGACCCAGTACTTC.

The rearrangement joins TRBV7-9 to TRBJ2-7; D is possibly TRBD1 (6 bases). There are 13 residues in the CDR3. Per the germline V gene, CDR1 is SEHNR and CDR2 is FQNEAQ (reference sequence). V was cut by 4 bases and J by 3 bases, with 10 bases left in between. As DNA, the CDR3 is TGTGCCAGCAGCTCATACAGGGTCTACGAGCAGTACTTC. Its protein is CASSSYRVYEQYF.

This rearrangement joins TRBV18 to TRBJ2-1; 7 bases fit TRBD1. V trimming: 4 bases; J trimming: 6 bases; junction bases outside the gene matches: 6. Germline V lookup: CDR1 KGHSH, CDR2 LQKENI. The CDR3 sequence is 14 residues long. DNA for the CDR3: TGTGCCAGCTCACGTGGGGGACAGTTCAATGAGCAGTTCTTC. Amino acids: CASSRGGQFNEQFF.

The chain links TRBV5-1 to TRBJ2-7, with D perhaps given as TRBD1 or TRBD2 (6 bases each). The CDR3 sequence is 16 residues long. Germline V lookup: CDR1 SGHRS, CDR2 YFSETQ. V lost 1 base and J lost 0, with 14 bases in between. DNA for the CDR3: TGCGCCAGCAGCTTGTTTGGGGGGCGGTCCTCCTACGAGCAGTACTTC. Protein product: CASSLFGGRSSYEQYF.

The genes are TRBV6-5 and TRBJ1-5, with a tentative D call TRBD1 (6 bases). The V gene's germline CDR1 is MNHEY and CDR2 SVGAGI. The germline V and J ends were trimmed by 7 bases and 0 bases, with 13 bases remaining between them. The CDR3 loop spans 15 amino acids. The CDR3 loop reads CASKLQGYSNQPQHF. The CDR3 coding sequence is TGTGCCAGCAAACTACAGGGCTATAGCAATCAGCCCCAGCATTTT.

The chain employs TRBV30 and TRBJ1-6; TRBD1 might be the D (5 bases). The CDR3 spans 14 residues. The germline CDR1 and CDR2 sequences are GTSNPN and SVGIG (reference sequence). V was shortened by 4 bases and J by 10 bases, with 17 bases between the two germline ends. CDR3 sequence: CAWTRDLRESPLHF. In DNA form, the CDR3 reads TGTGCCTGGACCAGGGACCTGAGGGAGTCACCCCTCCACTTT.

The chain carries TRBV4-1 and TRBJ2-7, with D unclear. The germline CDR1 and CDR2 sequences are MGHRA and YSYEKL. The CDR3 consists of 16 residues. With 0 bases removed from V and 1 base from J, the gap between germline ends came to 13 bases. Written as DNA, the CDR3 is TGCGCCAGCAGCCAAGATGCGGCGGCAAATTCCTACGAGCAGTACTTC. Amino acid sequence: CASSQDAAANSYEQYF.